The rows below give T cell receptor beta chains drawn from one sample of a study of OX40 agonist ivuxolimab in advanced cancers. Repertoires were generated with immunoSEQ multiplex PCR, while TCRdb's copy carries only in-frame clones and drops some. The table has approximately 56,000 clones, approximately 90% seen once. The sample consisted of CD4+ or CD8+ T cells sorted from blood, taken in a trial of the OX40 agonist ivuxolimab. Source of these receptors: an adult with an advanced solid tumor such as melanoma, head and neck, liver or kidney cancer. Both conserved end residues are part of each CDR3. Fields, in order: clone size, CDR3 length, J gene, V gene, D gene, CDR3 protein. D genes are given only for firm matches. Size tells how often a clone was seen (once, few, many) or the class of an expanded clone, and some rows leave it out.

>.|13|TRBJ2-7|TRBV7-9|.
CASSSDTPYEQYF
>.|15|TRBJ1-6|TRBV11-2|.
CASSLEARTNSPLHF
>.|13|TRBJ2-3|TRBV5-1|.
CASSLTGTDTQYF
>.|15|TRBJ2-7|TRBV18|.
CASSPRQGNPYEQYF
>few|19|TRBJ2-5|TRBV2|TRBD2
CASSESWAEGLAGQETQYF
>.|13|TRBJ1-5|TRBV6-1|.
CASAGQGNQPQHF
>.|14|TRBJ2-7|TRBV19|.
CASSIPQLSYEQYF
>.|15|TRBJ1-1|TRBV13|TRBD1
CASSPAGTENTEAFF
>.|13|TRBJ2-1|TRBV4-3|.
CASSQDARTELFF
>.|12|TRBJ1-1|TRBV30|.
CAGRQGGGEAFF
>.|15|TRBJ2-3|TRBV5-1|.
CASSLGGAASDTQYF
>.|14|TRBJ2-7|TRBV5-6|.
CASSFTESSYEQYF
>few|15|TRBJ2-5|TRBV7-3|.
CASSPLSVPGETQYF
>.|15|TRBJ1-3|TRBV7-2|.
CASSQGVSVANTIYF
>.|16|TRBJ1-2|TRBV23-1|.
CASSQSPPDGWGGYTF
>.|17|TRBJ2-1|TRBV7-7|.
CASSLAGRGGLYNEQFF
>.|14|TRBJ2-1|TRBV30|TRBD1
CACFSGTGNNEQFF
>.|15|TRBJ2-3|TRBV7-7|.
CASSRAWADTDTQYF
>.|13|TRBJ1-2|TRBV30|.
CAWSEGHYYGYTF
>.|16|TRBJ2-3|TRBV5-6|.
CASSFPDRISTDTQYF
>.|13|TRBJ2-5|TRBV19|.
CASSPRGQETQYF
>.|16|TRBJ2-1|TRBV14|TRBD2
CASSRLAGVPDNEQFF
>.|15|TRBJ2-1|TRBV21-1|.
CASSRGVAGNNEQFF
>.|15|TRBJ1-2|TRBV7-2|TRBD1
CASSSDRVSNYGYTF
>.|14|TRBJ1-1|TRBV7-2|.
CASSQAWGITEAFF
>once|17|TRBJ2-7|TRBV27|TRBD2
CVSSLSAGLAAIYEQYF
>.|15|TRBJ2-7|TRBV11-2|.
CASSLEVASMGEQYF
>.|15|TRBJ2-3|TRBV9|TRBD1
CASSVQGAESDTQYF
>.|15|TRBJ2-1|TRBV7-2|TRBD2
CASIINRRGANEQFF
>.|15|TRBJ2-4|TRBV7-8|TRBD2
CASSLREGSENIQYF
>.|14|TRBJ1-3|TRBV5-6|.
CASSLSGVGNTIYF
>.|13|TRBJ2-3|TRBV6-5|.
CASSYSGVDTQYF
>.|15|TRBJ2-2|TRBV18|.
CASSPPGGGAGELFF
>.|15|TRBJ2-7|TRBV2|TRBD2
CASRPSGGAVYEQYF
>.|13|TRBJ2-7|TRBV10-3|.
CAISDRSSYEQYF
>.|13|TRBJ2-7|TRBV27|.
CASSLTLLGEQYF
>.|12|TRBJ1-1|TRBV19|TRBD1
CASSIRDREVFF
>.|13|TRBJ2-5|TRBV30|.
CAWSGGIQETQYF
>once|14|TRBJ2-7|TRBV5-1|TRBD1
CASSLGQGNDEQYF
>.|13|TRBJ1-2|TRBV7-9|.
CASSSLNSYGYTF
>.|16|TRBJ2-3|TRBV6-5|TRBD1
CASSYGTGLSTDTQYF
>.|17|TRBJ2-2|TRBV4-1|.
CASSHDDTHSNTGELFF
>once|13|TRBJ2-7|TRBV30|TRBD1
CAWSTGGSGEQYF
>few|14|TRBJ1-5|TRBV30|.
CAWSVDLSNQPQHF
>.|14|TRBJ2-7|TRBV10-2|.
CASSESASSYEQYF